Listed below are T cell receptor beta chains from one sample, sequenced in a study of CD8+ T cells in alopecia areata. Measured with immunoSEQ multiplex PCR; TCRdb has only the in-frame clones, and not every one. The data show under 150,000 clones, roughly 50% seen once. The sample here was CD4+ T cells sorted from blood, taken at week 24, from a patient treated with tofacitinib. The receptor source for this set is a human donor with alopecia areata. CDR3s leave out the opening cysteine and the closing phenylalanine or tryptophan. Each record gives: V gene, J gene, CDR3 protein.

TRBV5-1	TRBJ1-2	ASSERTDYGYT
TRBV10-3	TRBJ1-2	AIRDDSSYGYT
TRBV7-2	TRBJ2-5	ASSLAFERAGAVKETQY
TRBV27	TRBJ2-7	ASRADSTALLYEQY
TRBV6-5	TRBJ1-5	ASRPQGPYNQPQH
TRBV30	TRBJ1-4	AWSTGTTNEKLF
TRBV5-6	TRBJ1-6	ASSLQVDNSPLH
TRBV13	TRBJ1-2	ASSYWGGSYT
TRBV7-9	TRBJ1-2	ASSLGADSQIYGYT
TRBV7-2	TRBJ2-5	ASSILQGLKTQY
TRBV29-1	TRBJ1-5	SVETGQGSQPQH